Detailed here is one T cell receptor beta chain. The CDR3 has 15 amino acids. With 1 base clipped from V and 0 bases from J, the junction kept 1 base outside the gene matches. This sample is part of a study of blood T cells in healthy people across ages. On the study more broadly: In model experiments, template switching was able to capture about one barcoded beta molecule for every two T cells that were present.

Next came a second PCR, run for about 6 to 12 cycles, which used a sample-barcoded 5' primer along with a J-beta primer mix. The yield of each sample was at least 2.5 million CDR3-containing paired-end reads. TCRdb redid the calling of the 5' RACE reads with MiXCR, one entry per CDR3 protein. The sample yields roughly 730,000 distinct CDR3 sequences, approximately 53% seen once. The sample consisted of blood. The chain carries TRBV12-3 or TRBV12-4 and TRBJ2-5, with 8 bases aligning to TRBD2. This clonotype was sampled from a man aged 35 to 55 in good health. CDR3 nucleotides: TGTGCCAGCAGTTTAGGTAGCGGGGACCAAGAGACCCAGTACTTC. Translation gives CASSLGSGDQETQYF.